This TCR beta chain was found in a study of T cells in Graves' hyperthyroidism and ophthalmopathy. Study-wide results and limits: The authors' 13 V-J model separated ophthalmopathy from stable hyperthyroidism. Researchers found most expanded thyroid clonotypes above 0.001 in blood as well.

Pregnant or lactating patients were excluded, as were those with uncontrolled infection or other autoimmune disease. Researchers amplified the TCR beta CDR3 regions from RNA transcripts. HTBI primers were employed in a first-round RT-PCR of the TCR CDR3. TCRdb ran MiXCR on the multiplex PCR reads and lists one entry per CDR3 protein. The sample shows about 600,000 distinct CDR3 sequences, 14% of them seen only once. This clonotype was seen a few times. Antigen specificity is unknown. The length of the CDR3 is 11 residues. Per germline, CDR1 MNHNS and CDR2 SASEGT. Between the trimmed V and J ends, which lost 8 bases and 5 bases, there was a span of 9 bases.

Sequences were obtained from blood. The chain uses TRBV6-1 and TRBJ2-5; D remains unclear. This sequence was found in a woman aged 18-35 years with Graves' ophthalmopathy. The CDR3 DNA sequence: TGTGCCAGCGGGCGTTCGGAGACCCAGTACTTC. It yields the protein CASGRSETQYF.